This T cell receptor beta chain was retrieved from a study of CD8+ T cells in alopecia areata. Per the germline V gene, CDR1 is SNHLY and CDR2 is FYNNEI. Trimming took 7 bases from V and 8 from J; bases not matched to a gene: 15. This CDR3 contains 16 residues. The authors extracted RNA and reverse transcribed it into cDNA as the sequencing template. The protocol was immunoSEQ multiplex PCR, while the TCRdb copy is restricted to in-frame clones and leaves out a portion. The sample lists 180,000 or so clones, 67% occurring once. The chain joins TRBV2 to TRBJ2-3, with 10 bases that match TRBD2. The origin of this receptor is a human donor with alopecia areata. This specimen was CD8+ T cells sorted from blood, taken at week 0. The CDR3 DNA follows: TGTGCCAGCACCAAACGGGAGCGGGGGGGCCATGTTACGCAGTATTTT. The encoded protein is CASTKRERGGHVTQYF.